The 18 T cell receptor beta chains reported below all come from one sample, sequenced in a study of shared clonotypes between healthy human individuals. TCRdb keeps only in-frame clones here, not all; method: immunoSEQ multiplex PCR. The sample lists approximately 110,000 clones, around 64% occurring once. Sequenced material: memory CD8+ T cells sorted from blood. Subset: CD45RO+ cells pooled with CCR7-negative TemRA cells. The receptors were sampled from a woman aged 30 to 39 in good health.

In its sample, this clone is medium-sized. This chain's CDR3 is CASSFYPGQPDNEQFF. The CDR3 region has the DNA TGTGCCAGCAGCTTTTATCCGGGACAGCCTGACAATGAGCAGTTCTTC. The V call is TRBV7-3, the J call TRBJ2-1; 7 positions match TRBD1. V shed 3 bases, J shed 5 bases, and the junction held 10 bases outside the gene matches. The CDR3 is made up of 16 amino acids. Germline-derived CDR1 and CDR2 are SGHTA and FQGTGA.

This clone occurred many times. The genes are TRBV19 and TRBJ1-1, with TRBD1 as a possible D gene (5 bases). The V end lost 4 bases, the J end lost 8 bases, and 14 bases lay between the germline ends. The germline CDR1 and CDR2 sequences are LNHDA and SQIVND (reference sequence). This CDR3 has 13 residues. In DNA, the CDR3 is TGTGCCAGTAGTAGAGCGGGGCAAGACGAAGCTTTCTTT. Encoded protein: CASSRAGQDEAFF.

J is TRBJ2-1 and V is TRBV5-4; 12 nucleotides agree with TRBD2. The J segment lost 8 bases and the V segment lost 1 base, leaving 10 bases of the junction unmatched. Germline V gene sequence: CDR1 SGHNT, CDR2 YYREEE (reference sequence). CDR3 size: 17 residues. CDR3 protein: CASSLLTSGRRVDEQFF. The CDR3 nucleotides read TGTGCCAGCAGCTTGTTAACTAGCGGGAGGAGAGTGGATGAGCAGTTCTTC.

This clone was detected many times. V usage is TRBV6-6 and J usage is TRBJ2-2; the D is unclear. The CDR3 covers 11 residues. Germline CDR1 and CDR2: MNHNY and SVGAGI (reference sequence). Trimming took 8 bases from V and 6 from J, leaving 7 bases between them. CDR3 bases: TGTGCCAGCTACGGAGCCGGGGAGCTGTTTTTT. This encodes CASYGAGELFF.

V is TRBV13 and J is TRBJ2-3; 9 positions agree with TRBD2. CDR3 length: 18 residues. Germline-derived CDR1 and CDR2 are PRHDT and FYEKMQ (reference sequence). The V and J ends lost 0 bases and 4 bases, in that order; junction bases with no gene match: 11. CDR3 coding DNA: TGTGCCAGCAGCTTAGGCCGGACTAGCGATGTAGTGGCAGATACGCAGTATTTT. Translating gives CASSLGRTSDVVADTQYF.

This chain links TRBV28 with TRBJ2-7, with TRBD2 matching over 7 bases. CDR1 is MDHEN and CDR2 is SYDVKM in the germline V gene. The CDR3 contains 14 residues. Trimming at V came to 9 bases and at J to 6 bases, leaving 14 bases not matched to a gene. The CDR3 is CASGPDGEGLEQYF. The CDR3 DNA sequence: TGTGCCAGTGGGCCTGACGGGGAGGGCCTCGAGCAGTACTTC. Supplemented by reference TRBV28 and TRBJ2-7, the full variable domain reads DVKVTQSSRYLVKRTGEKVFLECVQDMDHENMFWYRQDPGLGLRLIYFSYDVKMKEKGDIPEGYSVSREKKERFSLILESASTNQTSMYLCASGPDGEGLEQYFGPGTRLTVT.

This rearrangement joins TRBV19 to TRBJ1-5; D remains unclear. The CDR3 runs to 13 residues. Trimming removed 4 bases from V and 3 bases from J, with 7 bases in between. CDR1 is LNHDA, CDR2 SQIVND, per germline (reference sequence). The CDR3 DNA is TGTGCCAGTAGTAGGGCGTACAATCAGCCCCAGCATTTT. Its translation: CASSRAYNQPQHF.

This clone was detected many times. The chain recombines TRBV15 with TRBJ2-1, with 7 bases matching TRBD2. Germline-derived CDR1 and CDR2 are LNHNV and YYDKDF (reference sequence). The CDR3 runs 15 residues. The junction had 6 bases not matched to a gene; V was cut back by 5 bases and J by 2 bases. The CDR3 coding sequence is TGTGCCACCAGCTTGGCGGGAGACCCCTACAATGAGCAGTTCTTC. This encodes CATSLAGDPYNEQFF.

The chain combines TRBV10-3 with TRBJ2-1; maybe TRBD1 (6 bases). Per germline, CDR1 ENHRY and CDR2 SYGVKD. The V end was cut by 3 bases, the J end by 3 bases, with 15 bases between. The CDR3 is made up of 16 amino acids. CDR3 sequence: CAISDFGGPSYNEQFF. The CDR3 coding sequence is TGTGCCATCAGTGACTTTGGGGGCCCGAGCTACAATGAGCAGTTCTTC.

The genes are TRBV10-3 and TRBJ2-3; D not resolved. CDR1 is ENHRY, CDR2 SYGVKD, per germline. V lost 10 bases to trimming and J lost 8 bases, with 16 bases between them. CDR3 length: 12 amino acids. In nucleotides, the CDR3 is TGTGCCACCACAAGTCGGGTCCGTACGCAGTATTTT. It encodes CATTSRVRTQYF.

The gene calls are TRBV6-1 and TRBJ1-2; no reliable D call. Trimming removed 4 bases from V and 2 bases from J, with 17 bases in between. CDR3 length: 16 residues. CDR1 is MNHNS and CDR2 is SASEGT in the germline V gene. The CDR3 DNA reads TGTGCCAGCAGTGGAGCCCCCGGGTGGTTCAACTATGGCTACACCTTC. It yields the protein CASSGAPGWFNYGYTF.

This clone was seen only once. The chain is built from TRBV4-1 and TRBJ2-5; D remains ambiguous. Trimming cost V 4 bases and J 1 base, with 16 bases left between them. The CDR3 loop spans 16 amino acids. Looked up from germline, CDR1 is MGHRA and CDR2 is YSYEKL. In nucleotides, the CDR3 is TGCGCCAGCAGCCCCGTCTTATCCGATGTCCAAGAGACCCAGTACTTC. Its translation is CASSPVLSDVQETQYF.

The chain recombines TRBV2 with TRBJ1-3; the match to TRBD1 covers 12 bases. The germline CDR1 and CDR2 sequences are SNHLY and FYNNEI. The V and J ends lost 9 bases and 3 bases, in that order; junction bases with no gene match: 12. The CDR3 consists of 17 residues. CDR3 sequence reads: CASTGTGGVFGGNTIYF. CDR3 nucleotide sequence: TGTGCCAGTACCGGGACAGGGGGCGTATTTGGTGGAAACACCATATATTTT. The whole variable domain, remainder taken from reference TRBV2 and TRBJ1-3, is EPEVTQTPSHQVTQMGQEVILRCVPISNHLYFYWYRQILGQKVEFLVSFYNNEISEKSEIFDDQFSVERPDGSNFTLKIRSTKLEDSAMYFCASTGTGGVFGGNTIYFGEGSWLTVV.

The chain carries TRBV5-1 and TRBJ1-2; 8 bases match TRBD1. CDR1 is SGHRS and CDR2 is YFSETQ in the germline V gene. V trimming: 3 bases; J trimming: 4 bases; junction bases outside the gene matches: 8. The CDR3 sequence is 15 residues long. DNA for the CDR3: TGCGCCAGCAGCTCCGGGACAGGAGCTTTCTATGGCTACACCTTC. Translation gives CASSSGTGAFYGYTF.

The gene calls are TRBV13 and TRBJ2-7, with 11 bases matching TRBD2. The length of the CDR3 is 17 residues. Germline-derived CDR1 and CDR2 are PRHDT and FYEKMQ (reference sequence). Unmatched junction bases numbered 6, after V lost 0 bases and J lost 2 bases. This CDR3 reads CASSLGLAGGPTYEQYF. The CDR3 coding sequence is TGTGCCAGCAGCTTAGGCCTAGCGGGGGGACCGACCTACGAGCAGTACTTC.

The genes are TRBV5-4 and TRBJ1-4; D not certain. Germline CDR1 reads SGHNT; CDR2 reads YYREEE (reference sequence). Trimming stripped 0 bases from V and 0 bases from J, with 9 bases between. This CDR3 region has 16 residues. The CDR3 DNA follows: TGTGCCAGCAGCTTGGGGAGCCCTGCAACTAATGAAAAACTGTTTTTT. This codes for CASSLGSPATNEKLFF. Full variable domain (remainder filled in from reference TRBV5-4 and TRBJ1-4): ETGVTQSPTHLIKTRGQQVTLRCSSQSGHNTVSWYQQALGQGPQFIFQYYREEENGRGNFPPRFSGLQFPNYSSELNVNALELDDSALYLCASSLGSPATNEKLFFGSGTQLSVL.

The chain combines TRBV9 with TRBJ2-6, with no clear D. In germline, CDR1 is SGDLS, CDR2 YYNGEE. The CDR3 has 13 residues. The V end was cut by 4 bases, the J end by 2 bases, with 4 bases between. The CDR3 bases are TGTGCCAGCAGCAGGACTGGGGCCAACGTCCTGACTTTC. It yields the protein CASSRTGANVLTF. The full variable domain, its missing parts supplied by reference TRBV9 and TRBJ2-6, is DSGVTQTPKHLITATGQRVTLRCSPRSGDLSVYWYQQSLDQGLQFLIQYYNGEERAKGNILERFSAQQFPDLHSELNLSSLELGDSALYFCASSRTGANVLTFGAGSRLTVL.

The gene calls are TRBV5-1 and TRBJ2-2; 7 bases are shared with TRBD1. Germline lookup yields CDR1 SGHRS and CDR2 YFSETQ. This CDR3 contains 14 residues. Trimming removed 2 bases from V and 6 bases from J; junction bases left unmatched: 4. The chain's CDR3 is CASSFTGVAGELFF. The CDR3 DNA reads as TGCGCCAGCAGCTTTACAGGGGTTGCCGGGGAGCTGTTTTTT.